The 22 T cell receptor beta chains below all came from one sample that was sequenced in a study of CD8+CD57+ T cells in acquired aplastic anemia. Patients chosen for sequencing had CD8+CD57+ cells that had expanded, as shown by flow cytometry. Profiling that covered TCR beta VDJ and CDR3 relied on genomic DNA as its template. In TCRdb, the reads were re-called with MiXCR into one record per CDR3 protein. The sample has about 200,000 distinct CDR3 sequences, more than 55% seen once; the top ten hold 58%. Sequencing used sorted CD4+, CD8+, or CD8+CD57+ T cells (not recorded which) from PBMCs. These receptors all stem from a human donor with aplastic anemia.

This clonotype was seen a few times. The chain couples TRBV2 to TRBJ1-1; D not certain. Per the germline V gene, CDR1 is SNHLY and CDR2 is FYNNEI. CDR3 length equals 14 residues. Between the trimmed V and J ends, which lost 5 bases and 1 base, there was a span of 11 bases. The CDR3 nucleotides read TGTGCCAGCAGTATAGCAGCCTGGAACACTGAAGCTTTCTTT. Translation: CASSIAAWNTEAFF.

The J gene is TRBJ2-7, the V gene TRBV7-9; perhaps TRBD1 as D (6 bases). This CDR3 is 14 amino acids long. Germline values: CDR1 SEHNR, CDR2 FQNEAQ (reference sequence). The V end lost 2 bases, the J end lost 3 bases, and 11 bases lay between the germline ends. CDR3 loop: CASSLTGMGYEQYF. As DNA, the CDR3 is TGTGCCAGCAGCTTAACAGGGATGGGCTACGAGCAGTACTTC.

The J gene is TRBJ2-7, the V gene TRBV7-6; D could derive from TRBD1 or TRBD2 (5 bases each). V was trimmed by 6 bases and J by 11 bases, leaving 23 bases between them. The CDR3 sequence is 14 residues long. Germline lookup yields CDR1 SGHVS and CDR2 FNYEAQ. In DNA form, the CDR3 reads TGTGCCAGCAGACCCCGGGTTGAGGGGTCTGAGAAGTACTTC. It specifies CASRPRVEGSEKYF. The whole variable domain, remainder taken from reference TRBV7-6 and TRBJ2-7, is GAGVSQSPRYKVTKRGQDVALRCDPISGHVSLYWYRQALGQGPEFLTYFNYEAQQDKSGLPNDRFSAERPEGSISTLTIQRTEQRDSAMYRCASRPRVEGSEKYFGPGTRLTVT.

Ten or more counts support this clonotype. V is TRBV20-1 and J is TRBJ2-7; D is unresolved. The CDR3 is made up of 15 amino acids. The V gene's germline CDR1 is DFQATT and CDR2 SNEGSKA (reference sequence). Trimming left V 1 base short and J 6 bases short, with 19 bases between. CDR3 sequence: CSARATDRPTGEQYV. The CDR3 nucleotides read TGCAGTGCTAGAGCAACGGACCGACCTACCGGCGAGCAGTACGTC.

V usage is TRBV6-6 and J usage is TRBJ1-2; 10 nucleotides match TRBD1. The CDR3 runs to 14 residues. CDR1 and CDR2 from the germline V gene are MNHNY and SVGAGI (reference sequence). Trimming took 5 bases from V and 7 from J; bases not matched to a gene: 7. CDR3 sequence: CASSATGGRFGYTF. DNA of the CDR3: TGTGCCAGCAGTGCGACAGGGGGCAGGTTTGGCTACACCTTC.

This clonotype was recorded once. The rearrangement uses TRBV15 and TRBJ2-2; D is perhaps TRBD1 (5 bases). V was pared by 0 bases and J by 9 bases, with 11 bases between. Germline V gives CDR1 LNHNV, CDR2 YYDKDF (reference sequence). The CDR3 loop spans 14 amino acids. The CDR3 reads CATSRDAAGRELFF. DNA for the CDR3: TGTGCCACCAGCAGAGATGCGGCAGGGCGGGAGCTGTTTTTT.

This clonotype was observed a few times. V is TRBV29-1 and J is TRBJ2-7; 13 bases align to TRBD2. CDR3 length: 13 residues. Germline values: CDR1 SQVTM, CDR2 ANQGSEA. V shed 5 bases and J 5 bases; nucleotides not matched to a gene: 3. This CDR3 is CSVRTSGSNEQYF. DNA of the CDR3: TGCAGCGTTAGGACTAGCGGGAGTAACGAGCAGTACTTC.

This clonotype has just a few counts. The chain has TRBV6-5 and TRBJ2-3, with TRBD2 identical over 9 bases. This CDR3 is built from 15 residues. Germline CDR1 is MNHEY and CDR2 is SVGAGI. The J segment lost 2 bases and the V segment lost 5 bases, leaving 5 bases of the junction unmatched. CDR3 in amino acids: CASSMSGRYTDTQYF. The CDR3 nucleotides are TGTGCCAGCAGTATGAGCGGGAGGTACACAGATACGCAGTATTTT.

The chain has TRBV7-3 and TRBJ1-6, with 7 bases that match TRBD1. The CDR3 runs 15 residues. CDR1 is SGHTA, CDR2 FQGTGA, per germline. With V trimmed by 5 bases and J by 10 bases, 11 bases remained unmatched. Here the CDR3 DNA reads TGTGCCAGCAGCCCCGGACAGGAAGGATCCTCACCCCTCCACTTT. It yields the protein CASSPGQEGSSPLHF.

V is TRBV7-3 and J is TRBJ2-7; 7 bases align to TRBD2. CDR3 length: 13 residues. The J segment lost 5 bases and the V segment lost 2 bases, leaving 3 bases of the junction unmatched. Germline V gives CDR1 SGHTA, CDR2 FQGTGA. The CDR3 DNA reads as TGTGCCAGCAGCTTAGCGGGAGTTGACGAGCAGTACTTC. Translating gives CASSLAGVDEQYF.

DNA of the CDR3: TGCAGTGCTAGAGACCCGGAGAATTCACCCCTCCACTTT. It yields the protein CSARDPENSPLHF. The gene calls are TRBV20-1 and TRBJ1-6; no clear D. V was shortened by 0 bases and J by 7 bases, with 7 bases between the two germline ends. CDR3 length equals 13 residues. Looked up from germline, CDR1 is DFQATT and CDR2 is SNEGSKA (reference sequence).

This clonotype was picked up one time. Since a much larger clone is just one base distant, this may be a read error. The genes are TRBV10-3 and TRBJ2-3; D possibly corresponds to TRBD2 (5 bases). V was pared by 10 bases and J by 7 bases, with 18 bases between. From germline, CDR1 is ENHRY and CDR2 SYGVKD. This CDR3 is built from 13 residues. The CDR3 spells CASGSSNPYTQYF. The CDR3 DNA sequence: TGTGCCAGCGGTTCTAGCAATCCGTATACGCAGTATTTT.

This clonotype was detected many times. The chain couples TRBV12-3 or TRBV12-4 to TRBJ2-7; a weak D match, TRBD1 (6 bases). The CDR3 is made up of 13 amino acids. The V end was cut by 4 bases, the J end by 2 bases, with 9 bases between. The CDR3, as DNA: TGTGCCAGCAGTTCAGGGGTTGCCTACGAGCAGTACTTC. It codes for CASSSGVAYEQYF.

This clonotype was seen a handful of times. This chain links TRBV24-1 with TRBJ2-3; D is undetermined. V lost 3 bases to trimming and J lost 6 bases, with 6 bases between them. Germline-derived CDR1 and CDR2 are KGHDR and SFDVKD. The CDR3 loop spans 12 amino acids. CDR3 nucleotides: TGTGCCACCAGTGATATCTTGGATACGCAGTATTTT. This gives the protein CATSDILDTQYF.

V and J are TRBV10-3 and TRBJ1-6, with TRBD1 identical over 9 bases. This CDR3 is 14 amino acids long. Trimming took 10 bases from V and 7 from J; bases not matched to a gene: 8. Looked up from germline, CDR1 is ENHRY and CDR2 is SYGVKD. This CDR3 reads CATVRDRANSPLHF. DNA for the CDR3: TGTGCCACCGTCCGGGACAGGGCCAATTCACCCCTCCACTTT.

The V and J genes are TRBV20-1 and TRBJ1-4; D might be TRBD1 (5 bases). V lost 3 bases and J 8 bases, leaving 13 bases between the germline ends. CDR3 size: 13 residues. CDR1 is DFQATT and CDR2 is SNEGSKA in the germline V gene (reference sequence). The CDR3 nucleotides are TGCAGTGCTAGTCCAGGGATAACCGAAAAACTGTTTTTT. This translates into CSASPGITEKLFF.

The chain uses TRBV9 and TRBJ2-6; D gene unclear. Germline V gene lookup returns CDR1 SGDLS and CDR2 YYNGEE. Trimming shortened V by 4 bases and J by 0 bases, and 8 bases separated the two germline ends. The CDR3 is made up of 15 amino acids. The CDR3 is CASSPRPSGANVLTF. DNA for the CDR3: TGTGCCAGCAGCCCACGGCCCTCTGGGGCCAACGTCCTGACTTTC. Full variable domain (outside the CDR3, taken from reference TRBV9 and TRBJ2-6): DSGVTQTPKHLITATGQRVTLRCSPRSGDLSVYWYQQSLDQGLQFLIQYYNGEERAKGNILERFSAQQFPDLHSELNLSSLELGDSALYFCASSPRPSGANVLTFGAGSRLTVL.

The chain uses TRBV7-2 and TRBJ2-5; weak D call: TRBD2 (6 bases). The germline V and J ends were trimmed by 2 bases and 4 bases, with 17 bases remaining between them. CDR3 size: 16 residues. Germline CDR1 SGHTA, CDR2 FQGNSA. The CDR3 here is CASSLHVGVGGETQYF. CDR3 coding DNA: TGTGCCAGCAGCTTACATGTAGGGGTGGGAGGAGAGACCCAGTACTTC. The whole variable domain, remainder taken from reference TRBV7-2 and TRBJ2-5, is GAGVSQSPSNKVTEKGKDVELRCDPISGHTALYWYRQSLGQGLEFLIYFQGNSAPDKSGLPSDRFSAERTGGSVSTLTIQRTQQEDSAVYLCASSLHVGVGGETQYFGPGTRLLVL.

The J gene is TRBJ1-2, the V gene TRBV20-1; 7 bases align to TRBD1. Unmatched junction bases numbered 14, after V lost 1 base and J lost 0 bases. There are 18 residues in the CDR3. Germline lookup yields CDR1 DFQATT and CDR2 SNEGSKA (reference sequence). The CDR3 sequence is CSARGVGGQKFTNYGYTF. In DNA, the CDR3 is TGCAGTGCTAGAGGCGTAGGGGGACAGAAGTTTACTAACTATGGCTACACCTTC.

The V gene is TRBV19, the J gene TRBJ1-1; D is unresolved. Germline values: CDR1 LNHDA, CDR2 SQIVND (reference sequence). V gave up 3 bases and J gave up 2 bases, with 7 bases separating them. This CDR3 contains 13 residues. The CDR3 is CASSMAINTEAFF. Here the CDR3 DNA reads TGTGCCAGTAGTATGGCGATTAACACTGAAGCTTTCTTT.

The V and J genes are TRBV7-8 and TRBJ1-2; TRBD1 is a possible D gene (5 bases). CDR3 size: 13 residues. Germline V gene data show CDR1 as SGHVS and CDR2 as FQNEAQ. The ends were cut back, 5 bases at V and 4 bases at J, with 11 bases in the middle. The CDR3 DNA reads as TGTGCCAGCAGCCCCCAGGGAGGCTATGGCTACACCTTC. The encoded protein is CASSPQGGYGYTF.

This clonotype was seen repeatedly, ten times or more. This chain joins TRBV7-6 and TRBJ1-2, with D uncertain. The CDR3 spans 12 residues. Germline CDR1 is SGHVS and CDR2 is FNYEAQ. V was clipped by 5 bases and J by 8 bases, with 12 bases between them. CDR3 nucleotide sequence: TGTGCCAGCAGCCAATCCGGATTAGGCTACACCTTC. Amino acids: CASSQSGLGYTF.